The clone carrying this T cell receptor beta chain was seen only a few times. CDR1 SGHRS and CDR2 YFSETQ come from the germline V gene. The CDR3 runs to 14 residues. V was clipped by 1 base and J by 4 bases; unmatched bases: 3. This sample was taken from a study of blood T cell repertoires in COVID-19. Turning to the study itself: There were acute and convalescent COVID-19 samples, and they came from the United States, Italy and Spain. T cells, B-cell-depleted T cells, or PBMCs supplied cDNA or gDNA.

Source study methods: Counts of nucleated cells, estimated from reference gene primer amplification, were obtained. Measured with immunoSEQ multiplex PCR; TCRdb has only the in-frame clones, and not every one. The V and J calls and clone size come from that table; D and trimming were worked out from the DNA. The sample shows fewer than 300,000 clones, approximately 88% of them seen only once. This receptor was obtained from a man aged 18 to 29 with active or convalescent COVID-19. Sequences were obtained from peripheral blood. The V and J genes are TRBV5-1 and TRBJ1-1; 8 bases fit TRBD1. This CDR3 reads CASSLTTGGTEAFF. CDR3 coding DNA: TGCGCCAGCAGCTTGACTACAGGGGGCACTGAAGCTTTCTTT. The full variable domain, its missing parts supplied by reference TRBV5-1 and TRBJ1-1, is KAGVTQTPRYLIKTRGQQVTLSCSPISGHRSVSWYQQTPGQGLQFLFEYFSETQRNKGNFPGRFSGRQFSNSRSEMNVSTLELGDSALYLCASSLTTGGTEAFFGQGTRLTVV.